Following are 8 T cell receptor beta chains from one sample sequenced in a study of metastatic and nonmetastatic thyroid tumors. All patients reached thyroid surgery having received no treatment beforehand. MiXCR re-clonotyped the PCR reads for TCRdb. Among 6,000 or so clones, approximately 30% were seen once, and the ten largest hold under 30%. Sample: adjacent normal tissue. Every receptor here comes from a male donor with papillary thyroid cancer or a benign thyroid nodule (not recorded which). Some clones in this sample may be carry-over from other donors' samples.

This clone was observed a few times. This chain links TRBV6-6 with TRBJ2-1; 10 bases are shared with TRBD2. This CDR3 is 16 amino acids long. Germline V gives CDR1 MNHNY, CDR2 SVGAGI (reference sequence). J gave up 3 bases and V 0 bases, and 2 bases lay outside the gene matches. The CDR3 loop reads CASSYSTSGIYNEQFF. The DNA for the CDR3 is TGTGCCAGCAGTTACTCAACTAGCGGGATCTACAATGAGCAGTTCTTC.

This clone has just a few counts. The chain has TRBV20-1 and TRBJ1-6; no firm D call. Trimming took off 0 bases at V and 7 bases at J, with 13 bases between the two ends. The CDR3 is made up of 15 amino acids. Germline lookup yields CDR1 DFQATT and CDR2 SNEGSKA (reference sequence). The DNA of the CDR3 is TGCAGTGCTAGAGATCCGCGGCAGGAGAATTCACCCCTCCACTTT. This translates into CSARDPRQENSPLHF.

The table lists this clone with a few counts. The chain uses TRBV2 and TRBJ2-7; the D is unclear. Looked up from germline, CDR1 is SNHLY and CDR2 is FYNNEI. Between the trimmed V and J ends, which lost 2 bases and 3 bases, there was a span of 14 bases. This CDR3 spans 15 amino acids. The CDR3 DNA reads as TGTGCCAGCAGTGAAAACAGCCCCATGGGCTACGAGCAGTACTTC. As protein: CASSENSPMGYEQYF. Filled out from reference TRBV2 and TRBJ2-7, the complete variable domain reads EPEVTQTPSHQVTQMGQEVILRCVPISNHLYFYWYRQILGQKVEFLVSFYNNEISEKSEIFDDQFSVERPDGSNFTLKIRSTKLEDSAMYFCASSENSPMGYEQYFGPGTRLTVT.

The chain is built from TRBV28 and TRBJ1-6, with D uncertain. The CDR3 consists of 16 residues. The germline V gene encodes CDR1 MDHEN and CDR2 SYDVKM. Trimming took off 4 bases at V and 6 bases at J, with 16 bases between the two ends. The CDR3 reads CASSSPAITANSPLHF. The CDR3 DNA reads as TGTGCCAGCAGTTCCCCCGCTATTACGGCTAATTCACCCCTCCACTTT. Full variable domain (remainder filled in from reference TRBV28 and TRBJ1-6): DVKVTQSSRYLVKRTGEKVFLECVQDMDHENMFWYRQDPGLGLRLIYFSYDVKMKEKGDIPEGYSVSREKKERFSLILESASTNQTSMYLCASSSPAITANSPLHFGNGTRLTVT.

This clone was seen a few times. This may arise from a read error, as a much more abundant clone is one base away. The conserved phenylalanine or tryptophan normally closing the CDR3 is absent here, so this likely arose from a read error. The chain is built from TRBV28 and TRBJ2-7, with no clear D. This CDR3 is built from 13 residues. Trimming cost V 5 bases and J 2 bases, with 10 bases left between them. Germline lookup yields CDR1 MDHEN and CDR2 SYDVKM. The CDR3 loop is CASSDHTPYEQYL. DNA of the CDR3: TGTGCCAGCAGTGACCACACACCCTACGAGCAGTACCTC.

The V and J genes are TRBV11-2 and TRBJ1-5; maybe TRBD1 (5 bases). Trimming stripped 3 bases from V and 0 bases from J, with 9 bases between. CDR3 length: 15 residues. Germline assignment: CDR1 SGHAT and CDR2 FQNNGV. For the CDR3, the DNA is TGTGCCAGCAGCTTTTGGGGGGATAGCAATCAGCCCCAGCATTTT. This codes for CASSFWGDSNQPQHF.

This clone was counted between two and nine times. The sample carries other DNA sequences with the same CDR3. CDR3 DNA sequence: TGTGCCAGCAGTAGGGACAGCAGAAATCAGCCCCAGCATTTT. It specifies CASSRDSRNQPQHF. The chain is built from TRBV2 and TRBJ1-5; 7 positions match TRBD1. The germline V gene encodes CDR1 SNHLY and CDR2 FYNNEI. With 5 bases clipped from V and 4 bases from J, the junction kept 5 bases outside the gene matches. This CDR3 has 14 amino acids. The variable domain in full, with the rest retrieved from reference TRBV2 and TRBJ1-5, is EPEVTQTPSHQVTQMGQEVILRCVPISNHLYFYWYRQILGQKVEFLVSFYNNEISEKSEIFDDQFSVERPDGSNFTLKIRSTKLEDSAMYFCASSRDSRNQPQHFGDGTRLSIL.

In this sample, this clone turned up once. The rearrangement uses TRBV7-3 and TRBJ2-7; 9 nucleotides line up with TRBD1. The germline V gene has CDR1 SGHTA and CDR2 FQGTGA. The CDR3 is made up of 15 amino acids. V lost 5 bases to trimming and J lost 3 bases; unmatched junction nucleotides: 8. CDR3 sequence: CASSLGQGTRYEQYF. In nucleotides, the CDR3 is TGTGCCAGCAGCCTTGGACAGGGGACTCGCTACGAGCAGTACTTC.